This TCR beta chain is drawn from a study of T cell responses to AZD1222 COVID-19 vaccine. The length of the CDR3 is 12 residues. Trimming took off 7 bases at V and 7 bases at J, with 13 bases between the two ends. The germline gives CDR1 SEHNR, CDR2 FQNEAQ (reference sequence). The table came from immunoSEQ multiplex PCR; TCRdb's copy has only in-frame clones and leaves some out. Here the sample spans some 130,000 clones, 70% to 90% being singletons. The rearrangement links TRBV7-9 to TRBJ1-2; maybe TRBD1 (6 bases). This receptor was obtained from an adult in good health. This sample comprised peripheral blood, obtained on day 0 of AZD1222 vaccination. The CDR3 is CASITQGTGYTF. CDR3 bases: TGTGCCAGCATCACACAGGGAACTGGCTACACCTTC.